The text below deals with one TCR beta chain. Reverse transcription of 0.5 to 1 ug RNA was performed with random hexamers. An immunoSEQ multiplex PCR amplified TCR beta CDR3 over 54 Vbeta and 13 Jbeta. TCRdb independently ran MiXCR on the immunoSEQ multiplex PCR reads; one entry per CDR3 protein. The table records 100,000 to 150,000 distinct CDR3 sequences, approximately 96% of them present only once. The CDR3 length is 16 residues. With V trimmed by 1 base and J by 13 bases, 9 bases remained unmatched. In germline, CDR1 is MNHNS, CDR2 SASEGT. Controls were healthy donors (matched for age and sex). Negative isolation yielded CD8+ and CD4+ T cells; FACS enriched TEMRA cells. The data were obtained in a study of CD8 T cells in Susac syndrome.

This sequence was found in a human donor in good health. Sequencing was carried out using CD4+ T cells from PBMCs. This rearrangement joins TRBV6-1 to TRBJ2-1, with 14 bases fitting TRBD2. CDR3 sequence (DNA): TGTGCCAGCAGTGAAGTTACGGGACTAGCGGGAGAGTACCAGTTCTTC. It codes for CASSEVTGLAGEYQFF.